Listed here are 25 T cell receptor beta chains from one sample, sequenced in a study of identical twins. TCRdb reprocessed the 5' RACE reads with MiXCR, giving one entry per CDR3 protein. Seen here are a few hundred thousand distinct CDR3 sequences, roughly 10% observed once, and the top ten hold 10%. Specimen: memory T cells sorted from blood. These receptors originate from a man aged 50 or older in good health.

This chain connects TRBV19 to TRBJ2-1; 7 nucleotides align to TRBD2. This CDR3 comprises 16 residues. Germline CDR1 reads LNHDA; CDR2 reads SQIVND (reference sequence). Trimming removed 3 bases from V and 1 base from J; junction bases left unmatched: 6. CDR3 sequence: CASSMFVLASYNEQFF. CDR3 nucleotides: TGTGCCAGTAGTATGTTCGTACTAGCGTCCTACAATGAGCAGTTCTTC.

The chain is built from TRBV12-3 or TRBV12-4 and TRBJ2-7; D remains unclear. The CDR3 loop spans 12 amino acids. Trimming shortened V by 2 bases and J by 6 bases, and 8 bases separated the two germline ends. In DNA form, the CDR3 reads TGTGCCAGCAGTTTAACGCAGTCCGAGCAGTACTTC. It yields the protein CASSLTQSEQYF.

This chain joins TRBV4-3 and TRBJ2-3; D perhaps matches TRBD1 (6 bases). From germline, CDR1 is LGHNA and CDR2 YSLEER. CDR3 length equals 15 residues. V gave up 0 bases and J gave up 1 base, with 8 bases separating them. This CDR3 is CASSQEHRGTDTQYF. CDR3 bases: TGCGCCAGCAGCCAAGAACACAGGGGCACAGATACGCAGTATTTT.

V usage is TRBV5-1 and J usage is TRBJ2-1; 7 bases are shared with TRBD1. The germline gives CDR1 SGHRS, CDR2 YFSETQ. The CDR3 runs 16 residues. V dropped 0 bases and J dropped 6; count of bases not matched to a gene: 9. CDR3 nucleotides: TGCGCCAGCAGCTTGGAGAGGGGGCGCGGTGGCAATGAGCAGTTCTTC. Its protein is CASSLERGRGGNEQFF.

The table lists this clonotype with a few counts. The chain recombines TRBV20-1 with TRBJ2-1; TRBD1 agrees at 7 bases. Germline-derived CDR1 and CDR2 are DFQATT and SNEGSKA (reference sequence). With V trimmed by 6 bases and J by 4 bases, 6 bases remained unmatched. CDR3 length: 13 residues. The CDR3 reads CSAGRRGYNEQFF. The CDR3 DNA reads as TGCAGTGCCGGACGCAGGGGGTACAATGAGCAGTTCTTC.

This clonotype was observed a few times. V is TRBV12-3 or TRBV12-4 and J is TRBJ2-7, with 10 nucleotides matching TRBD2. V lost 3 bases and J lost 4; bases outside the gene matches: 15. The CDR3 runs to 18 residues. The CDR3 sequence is CASSFGSASGSGGYEQYF. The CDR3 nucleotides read TGTGCCAGCAGTTTCGGCTCGGCTAGCGGGAGCGGAGGTTACGAGCAGTACTTC.

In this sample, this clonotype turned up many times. CDR3 in DNA: TGTGCCACCAGCAGGAGCGGGTCTTACAATGAGCAGTTCTTC. Its translation: CATSRSGSYNEQFF. J is TRBJ2-1 and V is TRBV15; D is perhaps TRBD2 (6 bases). This CDR3 has 14 amino acids. Germline assignment: CDR1 LNHNV and CDR2 YYDKDF (reference sequence). The V and J ends lost 3 bases and 4 bases respectively, with 10 bases between them.

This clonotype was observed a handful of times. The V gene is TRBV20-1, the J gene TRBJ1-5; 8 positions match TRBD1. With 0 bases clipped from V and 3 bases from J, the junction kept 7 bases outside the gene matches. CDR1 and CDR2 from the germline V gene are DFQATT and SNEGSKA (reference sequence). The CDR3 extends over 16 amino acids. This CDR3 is CSARDLYRGTNQPQHF. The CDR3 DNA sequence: TGCAGTGCTAGAGATCTTTACAGGGGGACCAATCAGCCCCAGCATTTT.

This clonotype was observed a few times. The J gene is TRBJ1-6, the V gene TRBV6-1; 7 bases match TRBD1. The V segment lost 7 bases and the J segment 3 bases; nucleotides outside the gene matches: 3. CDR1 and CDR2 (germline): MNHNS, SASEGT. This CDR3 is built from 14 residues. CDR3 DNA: TGTGCCAGCAAAGGACAGGACTATAATTCACCCCTCCACTTT. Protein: CASKGQDYNSPLHF.

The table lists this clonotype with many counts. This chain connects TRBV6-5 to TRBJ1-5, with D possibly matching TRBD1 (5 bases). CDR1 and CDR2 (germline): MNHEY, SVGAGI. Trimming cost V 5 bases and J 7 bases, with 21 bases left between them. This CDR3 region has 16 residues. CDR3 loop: CASSNSTRGRGQPQHF. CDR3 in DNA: TGTGCCAGCAGTAATTCGACCCGGGGAAGGGGACAGCCCCAGCATTTT.

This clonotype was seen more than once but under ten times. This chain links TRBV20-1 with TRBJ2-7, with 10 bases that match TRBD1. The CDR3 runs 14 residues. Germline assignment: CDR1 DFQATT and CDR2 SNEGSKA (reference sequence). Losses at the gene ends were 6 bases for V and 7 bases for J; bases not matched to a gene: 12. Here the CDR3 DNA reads TGCAGTGCCGGGGACAGGGGTTCGACGGGGGAGCAGTACTTC. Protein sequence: CSAGDRGSTGEQYF.

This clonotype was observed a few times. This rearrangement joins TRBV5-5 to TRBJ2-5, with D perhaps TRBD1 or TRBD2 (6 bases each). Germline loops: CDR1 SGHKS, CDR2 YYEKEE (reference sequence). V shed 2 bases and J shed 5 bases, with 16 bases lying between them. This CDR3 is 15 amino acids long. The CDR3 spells CASSFNVGGGETQYF. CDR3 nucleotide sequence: TGTGCCAGCAGCTTTAACGTAGGAGGGGGTGAGACCCAGTACTTC.

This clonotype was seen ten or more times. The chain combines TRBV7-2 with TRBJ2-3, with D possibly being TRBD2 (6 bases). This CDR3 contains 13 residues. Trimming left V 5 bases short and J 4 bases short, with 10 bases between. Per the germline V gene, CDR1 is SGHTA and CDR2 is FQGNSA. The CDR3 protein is CASSVLAADTQYF. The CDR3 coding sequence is TGTGCCAGCAGCGTACTAGCTGCAGATACGCAGTATTTT.

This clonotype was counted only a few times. The CDR3 sequence: CASSTRDFQETQYF. The CDR3 nucleotides read TGTGCCAGCAGTACACGGGACTTCCAAGAGACCCAGTACTTC. The rearrangement uses TRBV28 and TRBJ2-5; TRBD2 might be the D (6 bases). Germline values: CDR1 MDHEN, CDR2 SYDVKM. This CDR3 spans 14 amino acids. The V end lost 5 bases, the J end lost 1 base, and 11 bases lay between the germline ends.

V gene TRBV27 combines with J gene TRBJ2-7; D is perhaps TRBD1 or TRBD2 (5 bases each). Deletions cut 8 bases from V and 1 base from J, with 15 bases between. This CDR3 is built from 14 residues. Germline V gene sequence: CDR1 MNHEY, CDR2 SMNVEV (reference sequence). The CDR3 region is CASSHRDGSYEQYF. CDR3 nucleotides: TGTGCCAGCTCACACCGGGACGGATCCTACGAGCAGTACTTC.

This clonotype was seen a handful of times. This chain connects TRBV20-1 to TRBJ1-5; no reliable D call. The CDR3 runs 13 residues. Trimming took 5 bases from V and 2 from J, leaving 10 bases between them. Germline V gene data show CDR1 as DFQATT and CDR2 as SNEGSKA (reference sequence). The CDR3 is CSADPPGNQPQHF. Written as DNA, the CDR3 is TGCAGTGCTGATCCCCCGGGCAATCAGCCCCAGCATTTT.

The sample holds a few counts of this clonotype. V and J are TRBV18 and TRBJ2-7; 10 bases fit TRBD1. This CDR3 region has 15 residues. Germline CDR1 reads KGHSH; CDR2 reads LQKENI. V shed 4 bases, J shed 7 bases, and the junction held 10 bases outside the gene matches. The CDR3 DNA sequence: TGTGCCAGCTCACAGAGACAGGGGGCGACATGGGAGCAGTACTTC. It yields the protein CASSQRQGATWEQYF.

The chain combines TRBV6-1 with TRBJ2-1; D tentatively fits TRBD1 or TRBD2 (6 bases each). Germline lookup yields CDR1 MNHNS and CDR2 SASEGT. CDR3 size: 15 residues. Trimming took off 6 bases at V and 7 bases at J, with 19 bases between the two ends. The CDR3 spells CASRDRGRRANEQFF. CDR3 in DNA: TGTGCCAGCAGGGATAGGGGGAGGAGGGCAAATGAGCAGTTCTTC.

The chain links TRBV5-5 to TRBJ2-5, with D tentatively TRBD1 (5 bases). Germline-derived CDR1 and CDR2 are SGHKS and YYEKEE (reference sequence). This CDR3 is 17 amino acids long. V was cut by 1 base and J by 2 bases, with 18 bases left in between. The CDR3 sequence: CASSLSRGPSGQETQYF. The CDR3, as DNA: TGTGCCAGCAGCTTGAGTAGGGGCCCCTCCGGACAAGAGACCCAGTACTTC.

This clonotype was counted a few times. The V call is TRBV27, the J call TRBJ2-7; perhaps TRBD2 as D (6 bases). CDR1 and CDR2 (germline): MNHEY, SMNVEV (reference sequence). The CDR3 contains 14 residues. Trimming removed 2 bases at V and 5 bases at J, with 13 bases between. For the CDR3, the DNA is TGTGCCAGCAGTTTAAGGGGAGGATCCCACGAGCAGTACTTC. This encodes CASSLRGGSHEQYF.

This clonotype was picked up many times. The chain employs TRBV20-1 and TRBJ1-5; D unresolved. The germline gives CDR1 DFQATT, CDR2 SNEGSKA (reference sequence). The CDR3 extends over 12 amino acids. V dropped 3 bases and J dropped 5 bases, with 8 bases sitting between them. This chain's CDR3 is CSASRVDQPQHF. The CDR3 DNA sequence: TGCAGTGCTAGTCGGGTGGATCAGCCCCAGCATTTT.

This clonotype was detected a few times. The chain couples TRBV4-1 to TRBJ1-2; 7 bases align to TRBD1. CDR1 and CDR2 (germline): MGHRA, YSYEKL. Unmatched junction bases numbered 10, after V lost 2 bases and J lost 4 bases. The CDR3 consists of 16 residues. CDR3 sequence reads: CASSQIEGAAAYGYTF. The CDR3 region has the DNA TGCGCCAGCAGCCAAATTGAGGGGGCAGCAGCCTATGGCTACACCTTC.

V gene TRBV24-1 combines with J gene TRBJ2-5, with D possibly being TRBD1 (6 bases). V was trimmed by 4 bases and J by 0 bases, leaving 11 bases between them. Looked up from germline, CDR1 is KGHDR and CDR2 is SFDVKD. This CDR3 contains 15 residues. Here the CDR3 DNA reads TGTGCCACCAGTGACCAAACAGGGTACCAAGAGACCCAGTACTTC. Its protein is CATSDQTGYQETQYF.

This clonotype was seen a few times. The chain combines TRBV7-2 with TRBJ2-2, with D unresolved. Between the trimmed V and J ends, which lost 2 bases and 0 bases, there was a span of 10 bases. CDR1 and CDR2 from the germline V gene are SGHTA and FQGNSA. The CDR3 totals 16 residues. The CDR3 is CASSLQPLANTGELFF. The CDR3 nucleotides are TGTGCCAGCAGCTTACAGCCTTTGGCGAACACCGGGGAGCTGTTTTTT.

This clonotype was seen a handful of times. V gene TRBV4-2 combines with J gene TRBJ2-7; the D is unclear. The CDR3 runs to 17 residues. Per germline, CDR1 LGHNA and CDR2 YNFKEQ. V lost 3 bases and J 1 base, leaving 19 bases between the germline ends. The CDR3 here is CASSQVPRNLLSYEQYF. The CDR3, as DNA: TGTGCCAGCAGCCAGGTCCCCCGCAACCTATTGTCCTACGAGCAGTACTTC.